This TCR beta chain was recovered during a study of monozygotic twins with inflammatory bowel disease. Study observations and caveats: In the analysis, different T cell subtypes could not be told apart. The study found lower TCRbeta diversity (inverse Simpson) in IBD patients than in healthy co-twins.

This CDR3 spans 14 amino acids. The germline V gene encodes CDR1 MGHRA and CDR2 YSYEKL. TCR libraries were prepared from 3,500 to 4,500 ng total RNA each. Template switching was used to attach UMIs, which incorporated a 6-nucleotide sample barcode. TCRdb re-called the 5' RACE reads; every CDR3 protein appears as one record, without DNA. The sample data list fewer than 400,000 distinct CDR3 sequences. Note on this clonotype: Its antigen is undetermined.

The sample comprised blood. This sequence joins TRBV4-1 and TRBJ2-7; absent DNA, TCRdb's TRBD2 call cannot be checked. The TCR comes from a human donor with ulcerative colitis or Crohn's disease, or a healthy co-twin of an affected twin (not recorded which). The CDR3 loop reads CASSQDWRGYEQYF.